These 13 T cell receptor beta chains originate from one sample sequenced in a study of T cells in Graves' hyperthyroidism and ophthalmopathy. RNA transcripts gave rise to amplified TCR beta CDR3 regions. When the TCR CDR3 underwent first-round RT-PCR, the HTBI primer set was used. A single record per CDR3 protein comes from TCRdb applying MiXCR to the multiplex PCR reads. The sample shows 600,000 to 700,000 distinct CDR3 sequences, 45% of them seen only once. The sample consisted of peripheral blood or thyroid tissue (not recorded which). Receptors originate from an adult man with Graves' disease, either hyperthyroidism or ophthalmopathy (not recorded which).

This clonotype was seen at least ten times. CDR3 protein: CASSSPSGDETQYF. The CDR3 DNA follows: TGTGCCAGCAGCTCCCCTAGCGGGGATGAGACCCAGTACTTC. The V and J genes are TRBV7-9 and TRBJ2-5; 9 bases match TRBD2. CDR1 SEHNR and CDR2 FQNEAQ come from the germline V gene (reference sequence). Trimming at V came to 4 bases and at J to 5 bases, leaving 5 bases not matched to a gene. The CDR3 sequence is 14 residues long.

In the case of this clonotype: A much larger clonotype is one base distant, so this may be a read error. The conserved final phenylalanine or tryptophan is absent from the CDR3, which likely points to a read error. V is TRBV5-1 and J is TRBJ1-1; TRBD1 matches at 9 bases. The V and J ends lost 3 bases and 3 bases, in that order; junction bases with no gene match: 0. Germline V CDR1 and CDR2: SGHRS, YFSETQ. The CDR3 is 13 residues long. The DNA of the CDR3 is TGCGCCAGCAGCTGGACAGGGGACACTGAAGCTTTCCTT. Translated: CASSWTGDTEAFL.

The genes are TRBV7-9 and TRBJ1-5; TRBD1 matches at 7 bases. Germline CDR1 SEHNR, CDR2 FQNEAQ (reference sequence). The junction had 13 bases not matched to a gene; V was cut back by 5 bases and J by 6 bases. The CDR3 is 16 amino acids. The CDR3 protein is CASSQGGRGVVQPQHF. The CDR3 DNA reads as TGTGCCAGCAGCCAAGGGGGCAGGGGTGTCGTTCAGCCCCAGCATTTT.

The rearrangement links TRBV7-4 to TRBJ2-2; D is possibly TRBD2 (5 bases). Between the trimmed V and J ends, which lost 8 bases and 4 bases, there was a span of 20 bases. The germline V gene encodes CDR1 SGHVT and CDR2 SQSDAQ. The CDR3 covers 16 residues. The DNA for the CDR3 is TGTGCCAGCTCACCACGTACGCGGGCTGTCACCGGGGAGCTGTTTTTT. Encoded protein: CASSPRTRAVTGELFF.

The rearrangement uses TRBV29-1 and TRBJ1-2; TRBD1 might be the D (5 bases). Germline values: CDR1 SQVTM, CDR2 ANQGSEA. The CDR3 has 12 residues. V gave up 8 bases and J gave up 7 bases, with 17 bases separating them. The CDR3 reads CSMRGVSRGYTF. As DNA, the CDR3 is TGCAGCATGAGAGGGGTTTCCCGTGGCTACACCTTC.

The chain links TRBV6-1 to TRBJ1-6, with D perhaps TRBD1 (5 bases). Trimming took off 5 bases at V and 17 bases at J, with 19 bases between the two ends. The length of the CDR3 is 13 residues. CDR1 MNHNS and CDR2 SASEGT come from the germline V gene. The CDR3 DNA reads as TGTGCCAGCAGTTTATACCCTAGTTTGGGGGTCCACTTT. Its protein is CASSLYPSLGVHF.

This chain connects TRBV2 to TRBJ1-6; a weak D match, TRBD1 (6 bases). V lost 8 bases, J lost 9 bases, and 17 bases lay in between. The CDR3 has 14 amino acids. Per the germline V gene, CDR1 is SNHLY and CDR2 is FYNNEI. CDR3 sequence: CASESGAGTSPLHF. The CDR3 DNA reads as TGTGCCAGCGAGTCAGGGGCAGGGACTTCACCCCTCCACTTT.

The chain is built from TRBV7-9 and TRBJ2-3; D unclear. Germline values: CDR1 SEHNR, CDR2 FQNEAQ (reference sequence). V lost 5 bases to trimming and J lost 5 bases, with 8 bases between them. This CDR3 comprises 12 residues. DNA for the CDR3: TGTGCCAGCAGCCCACTCTTAGATACGCAGTATTTT. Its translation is CASSPLLDTQYF.

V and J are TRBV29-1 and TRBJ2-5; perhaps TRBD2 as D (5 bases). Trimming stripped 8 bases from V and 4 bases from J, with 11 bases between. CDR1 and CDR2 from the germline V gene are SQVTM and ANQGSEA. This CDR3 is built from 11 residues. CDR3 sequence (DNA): TGCAGCAGAGTGGCGGGAGAGACCCAGTACTTC. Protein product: CSRVAGETQYF.

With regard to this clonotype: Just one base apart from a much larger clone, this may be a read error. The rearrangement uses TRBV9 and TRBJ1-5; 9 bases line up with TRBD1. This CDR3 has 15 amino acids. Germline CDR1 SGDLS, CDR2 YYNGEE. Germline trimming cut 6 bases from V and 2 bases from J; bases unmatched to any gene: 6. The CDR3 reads CASTTGGLGNQPQHF. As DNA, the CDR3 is TGTGCCAGCACAACAGGGGGCTTAGGCAATCAGCCCCAGCATTTT.

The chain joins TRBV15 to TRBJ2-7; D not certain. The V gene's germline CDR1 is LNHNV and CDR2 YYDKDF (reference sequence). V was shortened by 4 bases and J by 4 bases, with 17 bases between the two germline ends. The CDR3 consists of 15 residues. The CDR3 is CATSTLVNSFYEQYF. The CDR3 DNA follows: TGTGCCACCAGCACCCTGGTAAACTCTTTTTACGAGCAGTACTTC.

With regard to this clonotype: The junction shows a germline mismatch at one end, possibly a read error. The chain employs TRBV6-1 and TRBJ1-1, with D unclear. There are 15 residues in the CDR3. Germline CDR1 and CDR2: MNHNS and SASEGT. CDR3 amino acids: CAISERLGPNTEAFF. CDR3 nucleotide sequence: TGTGCCATCAGTGAGCGCCTGGGTCCGAACACTGAAGCTTTCTTT.

CDR3 sequence reads: CASSYRGTGETQYF. CDR3 nucleotide sequence: TGTGCCAGCAGTTACCGCGGGACAGGGGAGACCCAGTACTTC. The chain uses TRBV5-6 and TRBJ2-5; TRBD1 agrees at 9 bases. CDR3 length equals 14 residues. Germline assignment: CDR1 SGHDT and CDR2 YYEEEE. The junction had 7 bases not matched to a gene; V was cut back by 5 bases and J by 5 bases.